The T cell receptor beta chain under discussion was sequenced for a study of T cells in women clearing cervical HPV infection. Background on the study: Case blood drawn at lesion detection; control blood after infection cleared. Only a few women had HLA typing results available.

V shed 4 bases and J shed 3 bases, with 13 bases lying between them. In germline, CDR1 is SQVTM, CDR2 ANQGSEA. This CDR3 has 14 residues. As concerns this clone: Its specificity is unknown. The read finishes 3 residues shy of the CDR3 end, and the germline J gene is used to complete it.

Study-wide results and caveats: Cases carried less TRBV6-7 than controls: roughly 0.11% versus 0.16%. Each sample's T-cell count was unknown, possibly confounding richness.

Clones were sequenced by immunoSEQ multiplex PCR, and TCRdb holds only the in-frame ones, with some missing. The repertoire shows about 26,000 clones; the top ten hold around 10%. The genes are TRBV29-1 and TRBJ2-1; a weak D match, TRBD1 (5 bases). Sequenced material: blood buffy coat. The receptor comes from a woman aged 18 to 75 with a cervical HPV16 infection that either progressed to CIN3+ or cleared (not recorded which). CDR3 DNA, as far as it was read: TGCAGCGTTGTGGCCAGGGATATCTACAATGAG. Its protein is CSVVARDIYNE. The CDR3, in full, reads CSVVARDIYNEQFF.